A single T cell receptor (beta chain) is shown here with its context. What it recognizes is unknown. It was with 60 Vbeta and 13 Jbeta primers that the PCR ran. The method was immunoSEQ multiplex PCR; TCRdb's version includes in-frame clones alone and lacks a portion of them. The data hold about 130,000 clones, with around 74% observed a single time. V trimming: 7 bases; J trimming: 4 bases; junction bases outside the gene matches: 11. CDR1 and CDR2 (germline): GTSNPN, SVGIG (reference sequence). This CDR3 contains 16 residues. This sample was taken from a study of cytomegalovirus exposure and HLA in healthy donors. Findings and caveats of the study: According to an earlier analysis, most TCR beta V segments yielded productive rearrangements about 87% or about 30% of the time. In all likelihood, a cluster of highly shared sequence variants was a sequencing artifact. Listed as cytomegalovirus-associated were over 150 TCR beta chains.

While unrecorded immune exposures were likely, the donors were nominally healthy when sampled. The chain employs TRBV30 and TRBJ2-1; TRBD2 aligns across 12 bases. The TCR comes from a man aged 18 to 35 in good health and CMV-seropositive. Sequenced input: PBMCs. Here the CDR3 reads CASTTGTSGWYNEQFF. CDR3 nucleotide sequence: TGTGCCTCAACTACCGGGACTAGCGGGTGGTACAATGAGCAGTTCTTC.